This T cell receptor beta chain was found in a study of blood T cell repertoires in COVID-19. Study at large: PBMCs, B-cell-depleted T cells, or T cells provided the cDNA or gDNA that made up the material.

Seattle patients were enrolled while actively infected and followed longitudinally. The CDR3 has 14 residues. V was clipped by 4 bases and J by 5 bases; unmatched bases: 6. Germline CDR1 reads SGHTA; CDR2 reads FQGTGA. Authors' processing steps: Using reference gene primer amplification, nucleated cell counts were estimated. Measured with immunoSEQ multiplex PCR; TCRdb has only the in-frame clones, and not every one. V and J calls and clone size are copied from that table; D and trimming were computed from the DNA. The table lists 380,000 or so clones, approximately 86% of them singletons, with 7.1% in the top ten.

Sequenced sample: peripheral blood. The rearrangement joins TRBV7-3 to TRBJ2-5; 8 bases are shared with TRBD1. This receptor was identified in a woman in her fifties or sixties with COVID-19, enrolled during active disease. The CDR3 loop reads CASSSQGARETQYF. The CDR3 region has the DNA TGTGCCAGCAGCTCTCAGGGGGCGAGGGAGACCCAGTACTTC. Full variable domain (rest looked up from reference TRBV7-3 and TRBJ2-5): GAGVSQTPSNKVTEKGKYVELRCDPISGHTALYWYRQSLGQGPEFLIYFQGTGAADDSGLPNDRFFAVRPEGSVSTLKIQRTERGDSAVYLCASSSQGARETQYFGPGTRLLVL.